The present T cell receptor (beta chain) was sequenced within a study of post-analysis software for immune sequencing data. Points from the study as a whole: Patients with multiple sclerosis recorded significantly lower normalized Chao1 diversity than controls, the study found. TRBV5-6, TRBV5-1 and TRBV20-1 were among five TRBV segments more frequent in patients than controls.

Each TCR beta cDNA library carried unique molecular identifiers. TCRdb reprocessed the PCR reads via MiXCR and lists one record per CDR3 protein. This sample has 600,000 to 750,000 distinct CDR3 sequences; approximately 59% occur once, and the top ten carry roughly 12%. This clonotype was detected only a few times. Antigen unknown. The germline V gene encodes CDR1 SGHRS and CDR2 YFSETQ. The CDR3 consists of 14 residues. J lost 3 bases, V lost 3 bases, and 4 bases had no gene match. The sample comprised blood. V is TRBV5-1 and J is TRBJ2-7; 9 nucleotides agree with TRBD1. The TCR sequence derives from a girl aged 2-15 years with multiple sclerosis. The CDR3 nucleotides are TGCGCCAGCAGCTGGGGACAGGGAGTCTACGAGCAGTACTTC. As protein: CASSWGQGVYEQYF.